What follows describes a single T cell receptor beta chain. Its antigen is not identified. This sample was included in a study of T cell responses to AZD1222 COVID-19 vaccine. General observations from the study: CD4 TCRs covered the whole spike, strongest at regions 160-218 and 743-854. Without day 14 samples, only post-peak T cell repertoires were studied.

Profiled with immunoSEQ multiplex PCR; TCRdb holds only in-frame clones, not every one. The repertoire holds around 180,000 clones, with around 87% as singletons. V lost 0 bases, J lost 1 base, and 9 bases lay in between. The CDR3 length is 15 residues. From germline, CDR1 is MGHRA and CDR2 YSYEKL. V and J are TRBV4-1 and TRBJ2-5; D not certain. This TCR came from an adult in good health. Sequences were derived from peripheral blood, sampled on day 0 of MenACWY control vaccination. In nucleotides, the CDR3 is TGCGCCAGCAGCCAAGATACCCGGCGCCAAGAGACCCAGTACTTC. Residues: CASSQDTRRQETQYF.